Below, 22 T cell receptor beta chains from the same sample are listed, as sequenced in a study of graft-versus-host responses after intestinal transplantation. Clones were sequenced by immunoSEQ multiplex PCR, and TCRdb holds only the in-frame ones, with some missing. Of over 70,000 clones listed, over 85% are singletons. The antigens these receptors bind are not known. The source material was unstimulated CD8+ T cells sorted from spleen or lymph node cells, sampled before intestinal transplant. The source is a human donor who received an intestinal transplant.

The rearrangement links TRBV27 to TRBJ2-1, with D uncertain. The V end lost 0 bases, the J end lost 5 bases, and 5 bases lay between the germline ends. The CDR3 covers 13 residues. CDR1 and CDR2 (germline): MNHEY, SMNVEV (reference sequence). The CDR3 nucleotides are TGTGCCAGCAGTTTATCTAGGAACAATGAGCAGTTCTTC. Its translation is CASSLSRNNEQFF.

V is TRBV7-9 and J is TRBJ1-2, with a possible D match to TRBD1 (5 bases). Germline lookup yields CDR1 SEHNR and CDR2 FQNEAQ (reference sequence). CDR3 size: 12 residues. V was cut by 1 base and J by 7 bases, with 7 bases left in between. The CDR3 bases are TGTGCCAGCAGCTTAGGCAGGGCTGGCTACACCTTC. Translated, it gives CASSLGRAGYTF.

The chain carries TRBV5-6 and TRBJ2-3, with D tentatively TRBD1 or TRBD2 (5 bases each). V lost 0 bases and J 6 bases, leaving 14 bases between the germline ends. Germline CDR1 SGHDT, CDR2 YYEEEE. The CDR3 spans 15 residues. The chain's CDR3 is CASSLVGDLTDTQYF. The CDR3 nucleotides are TGTGCCAGCAGCTTGGTGGGGGACCTTACTGATACGCAGTATTTT.

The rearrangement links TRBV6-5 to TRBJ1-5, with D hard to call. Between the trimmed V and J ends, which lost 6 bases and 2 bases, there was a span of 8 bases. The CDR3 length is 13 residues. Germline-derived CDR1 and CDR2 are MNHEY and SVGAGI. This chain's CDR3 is CASRSGGNQPQHF. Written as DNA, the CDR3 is TGTGCCAGCAGGTCCGGAGGCAATCAGCCCCAGCATTTT.

The CDR3 spells CASTPRDRDEKLFF. The CDR3 nucleotides are TGTGCCAGCACCCCCCGGGACAGGGATGAAAAACTGTTTTTT. The gene calls are TRBV5-6 and TRBJ1-4; 9 positions agree with TRBD1. The J segment lost 6 bases and the V segment lost 6 bases, leaving 6 bases of the junction unmatched. The CDR3 loop spans 14 amino acids. Looked up from germline, CDR1 is SGHDT and CDR2 is YYEEEE.

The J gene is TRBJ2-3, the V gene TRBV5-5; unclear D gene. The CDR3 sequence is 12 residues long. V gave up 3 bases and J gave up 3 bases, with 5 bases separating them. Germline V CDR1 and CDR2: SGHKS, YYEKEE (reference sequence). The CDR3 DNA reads TGTGCCAGCAGCTCCCTGACAGATACGCAGTATTTT. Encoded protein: CASSSLTDTQYF.

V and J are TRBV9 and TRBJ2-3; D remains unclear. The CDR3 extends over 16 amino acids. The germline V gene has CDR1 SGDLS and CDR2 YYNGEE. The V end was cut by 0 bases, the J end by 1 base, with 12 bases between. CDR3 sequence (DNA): TGTGCCAGCAGCGTAGGTGGGTGGCGCGGCACAGATACGCAGTATTTT. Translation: CASSVGGWRGTDTQYF.

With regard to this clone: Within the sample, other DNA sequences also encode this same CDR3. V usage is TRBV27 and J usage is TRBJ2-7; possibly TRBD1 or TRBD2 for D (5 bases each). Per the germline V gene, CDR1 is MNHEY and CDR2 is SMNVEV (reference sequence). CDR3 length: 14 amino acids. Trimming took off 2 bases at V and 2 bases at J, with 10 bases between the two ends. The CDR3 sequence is CASSLGTVAYEQYF. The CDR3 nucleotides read TGTGCCAGCAGTTTAGGGACGGTTGCCTACGAGCAGTACTTC.

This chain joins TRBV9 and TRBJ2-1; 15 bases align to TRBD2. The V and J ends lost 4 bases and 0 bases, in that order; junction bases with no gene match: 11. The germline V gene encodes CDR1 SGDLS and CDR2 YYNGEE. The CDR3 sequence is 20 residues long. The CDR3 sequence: CASSQPGTSGRTYSYNEQFF. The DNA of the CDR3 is TGTGCCAGCAGCCAACCTGGGACTAGCGGGAGGACCTACTCCTACAATGAGCAGTTCTTC.

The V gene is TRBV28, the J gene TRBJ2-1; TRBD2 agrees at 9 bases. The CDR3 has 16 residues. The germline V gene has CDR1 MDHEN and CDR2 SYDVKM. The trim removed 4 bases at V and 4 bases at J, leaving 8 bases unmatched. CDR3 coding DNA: TGTGCCAGCAGTTCACTAGCGGGCCTAATATACAATGAGCAGTTCTTC. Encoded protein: CASSSLAGLIYNEQFF.

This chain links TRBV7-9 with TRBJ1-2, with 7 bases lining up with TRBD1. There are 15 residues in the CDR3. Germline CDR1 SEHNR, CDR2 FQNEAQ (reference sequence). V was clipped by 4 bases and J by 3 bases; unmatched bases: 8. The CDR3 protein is CASSSPLRGDYGYTF. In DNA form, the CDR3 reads TGTGCCAGCAGCTCCCCCCTCAGGGGGGACTATGGCTACACCTTC.

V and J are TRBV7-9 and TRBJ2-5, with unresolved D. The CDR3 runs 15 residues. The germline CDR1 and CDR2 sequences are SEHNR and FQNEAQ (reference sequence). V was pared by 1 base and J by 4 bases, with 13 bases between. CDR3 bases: TGTGCCAGCAGCTTAGACGGCAATAGCCTAGAGACCCAGTACTTC. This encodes CASSLDGNSLETQYF.

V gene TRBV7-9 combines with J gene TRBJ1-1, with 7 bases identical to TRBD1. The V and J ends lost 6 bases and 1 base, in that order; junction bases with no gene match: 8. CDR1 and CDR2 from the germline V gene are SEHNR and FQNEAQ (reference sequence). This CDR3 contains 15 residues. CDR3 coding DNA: TGTGCCAGCAGTGGGACAGCCAACCCGAACACTGAAGCTTTCTTT. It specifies CASSGTANPNTEAFF.

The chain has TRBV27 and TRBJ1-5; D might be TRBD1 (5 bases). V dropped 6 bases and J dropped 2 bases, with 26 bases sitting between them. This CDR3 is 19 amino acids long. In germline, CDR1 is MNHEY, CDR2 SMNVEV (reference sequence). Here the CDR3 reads CASSLIGAEGPGGNQPQHF. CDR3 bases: TGTGCCAGCAGCCTTATAGGGGCCGAAGGGCCGGGTGGCAATCAGCCCCAGCATTTT.

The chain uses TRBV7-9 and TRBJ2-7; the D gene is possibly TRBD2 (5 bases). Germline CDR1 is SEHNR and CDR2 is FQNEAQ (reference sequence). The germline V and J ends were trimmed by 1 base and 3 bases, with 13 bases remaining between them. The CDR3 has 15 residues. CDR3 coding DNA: TGTGCCAGCAGCTTAGTCCCGGGAATGAGCTACGAGCAGTACTTC. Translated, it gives CASSLVPGMSYEQYF.

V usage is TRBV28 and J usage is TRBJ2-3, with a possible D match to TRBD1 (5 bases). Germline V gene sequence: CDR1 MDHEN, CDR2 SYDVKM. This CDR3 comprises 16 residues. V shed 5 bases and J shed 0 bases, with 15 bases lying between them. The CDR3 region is CASSPVTVVSTDTQYF. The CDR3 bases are TGTGCCAGCAGTCCAGTGACAGTTGTAAGCACAGATACGCAGTATTTT.

The CDR3 here is CASSLDLQGYGYTF. CDR3 DNA sequence: TGTGCCAGCAGCTTAGACCTCCAGGGGTATGGCTACACCTTC. The chain links TRBV11-2 to TRBJ1-2, with D possibly being TRBD1 (6 bases). V dropped 0 bases and J dropped 5 bases, with 10 bases sitting between them. The germline V gene encodes CDR1 SGHAT and CDR2 FQNNGV. The CDR3 length is 14 residues.

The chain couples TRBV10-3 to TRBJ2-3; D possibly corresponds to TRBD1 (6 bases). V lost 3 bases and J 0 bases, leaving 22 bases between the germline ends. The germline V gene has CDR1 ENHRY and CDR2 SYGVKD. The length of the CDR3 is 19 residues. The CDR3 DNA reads TGTGCCATCAGTGACTCTTCAAACCGGGACACCTACAGCACAGATACGCAGTATTTT. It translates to CAISDSSNRDTYSTDTQYF.

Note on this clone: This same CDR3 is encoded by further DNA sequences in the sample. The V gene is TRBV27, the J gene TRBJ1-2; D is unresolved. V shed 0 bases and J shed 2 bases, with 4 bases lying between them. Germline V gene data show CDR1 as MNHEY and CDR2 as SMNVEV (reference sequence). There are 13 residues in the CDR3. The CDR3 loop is CASSLSENYGYTF. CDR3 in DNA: TGTGCCAGCAGTTTATCCGAAAACTATGGCTACACCTTC.

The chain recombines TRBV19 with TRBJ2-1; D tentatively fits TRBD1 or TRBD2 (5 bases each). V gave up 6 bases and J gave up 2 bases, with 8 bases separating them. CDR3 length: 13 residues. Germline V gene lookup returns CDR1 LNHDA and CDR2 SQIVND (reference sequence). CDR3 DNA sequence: TGTGCCAGTAGCGGGACCCCCTACAATGAGCAGTTCTTC. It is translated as CASSGTPYNEQFF.

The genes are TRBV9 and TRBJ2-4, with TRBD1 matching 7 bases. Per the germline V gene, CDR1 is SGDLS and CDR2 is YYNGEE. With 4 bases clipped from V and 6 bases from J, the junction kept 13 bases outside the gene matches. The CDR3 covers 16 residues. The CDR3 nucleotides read TGTGCCAGCAGCCATACAGACAGGGAGATTCCAAACATTCAGTACTTC. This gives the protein CASSHTDREIPNIQYF.

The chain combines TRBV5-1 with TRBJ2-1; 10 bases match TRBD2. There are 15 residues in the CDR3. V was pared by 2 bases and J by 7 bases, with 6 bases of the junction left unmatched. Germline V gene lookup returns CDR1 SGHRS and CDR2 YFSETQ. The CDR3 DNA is TGCGCCAGCAGCTTTACTAGCGGGATTCCAAATGAGCAGTTCTTC. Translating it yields CASSFTSGIPNEQFF. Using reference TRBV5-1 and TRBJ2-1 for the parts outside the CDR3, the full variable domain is KAGVTQTPRYLIKTRGQQVTLSCSPISGHRSVSWYQQTPGQGLQFLFEYFSETQRNKGNFPGRFSGRQFSNSRSEMNVSTLELGDSALYLCASSFTSGIPNEQFFGPGTRLTVL.